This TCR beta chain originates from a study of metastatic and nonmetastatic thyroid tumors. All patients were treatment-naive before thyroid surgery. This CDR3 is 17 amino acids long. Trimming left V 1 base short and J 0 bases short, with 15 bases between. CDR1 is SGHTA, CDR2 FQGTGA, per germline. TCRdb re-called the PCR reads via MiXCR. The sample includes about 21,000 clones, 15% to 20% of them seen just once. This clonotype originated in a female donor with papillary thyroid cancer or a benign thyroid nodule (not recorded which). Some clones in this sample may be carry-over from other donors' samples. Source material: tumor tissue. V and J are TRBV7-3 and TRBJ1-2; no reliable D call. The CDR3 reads CASSLSEGVLTNYGYTF. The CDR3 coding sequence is TGTGCCAGCAGCTTAAGTGAGGGTGTGCTAACTAACTATGGCTACACCTTC.